The clone carrying this TCR beta chain has only one observation. Its target is unknown. Only in-frame clones appear in the TCRdb table, and some are missing; sequencing was by immunoSEQ multiplex PCR. The sample gives about 110,000 clones, roughly 89% of which show up once; 0.3% to 0.4% is in the top ten. Thawed PBMCs were FACS-sorted into unstimulated CD4+CD25+CD127- regulatory T cells, CD4+CD25- non-regulatory cells, CD4 and CD8 cells. This specimen belongs to a study of Tregs in tolerant kidney transplant recipients. At the level of the study: Recipients received nonmyeloablative bone marrow transplants from related graft donors, with transient mixed chimerism. The study's findings and limits: Few patients were studied, so findings need validation in larger groups. Antigen-driven expansion was suggested because donor-specific Tregs expanded more than all Tregs in tolerant patients.

The CDR3 runs 15 residues. Unmatched junction bases numbered 5, after V lost 6 bases and J lost 3 bases. The germline gives CDR1 ENHRY, CDR2 SYGVKD. The clonotype was recovered from a human donor who received a combined kidney and bone marrow transplant. The starting material was CD4+ T cells from blood, obtained before the transplant. The V and J genes are TRBV10-3 and TRBJ2-2; 9 nucleotides match TRBD2. CDR3 region: CAIRPAGGYTGELFF. The DNA of the CDR3 is TGTGCCATCAGGCCGGCGGGGGGGTACACCGGGGAGCTGTTTTTT.